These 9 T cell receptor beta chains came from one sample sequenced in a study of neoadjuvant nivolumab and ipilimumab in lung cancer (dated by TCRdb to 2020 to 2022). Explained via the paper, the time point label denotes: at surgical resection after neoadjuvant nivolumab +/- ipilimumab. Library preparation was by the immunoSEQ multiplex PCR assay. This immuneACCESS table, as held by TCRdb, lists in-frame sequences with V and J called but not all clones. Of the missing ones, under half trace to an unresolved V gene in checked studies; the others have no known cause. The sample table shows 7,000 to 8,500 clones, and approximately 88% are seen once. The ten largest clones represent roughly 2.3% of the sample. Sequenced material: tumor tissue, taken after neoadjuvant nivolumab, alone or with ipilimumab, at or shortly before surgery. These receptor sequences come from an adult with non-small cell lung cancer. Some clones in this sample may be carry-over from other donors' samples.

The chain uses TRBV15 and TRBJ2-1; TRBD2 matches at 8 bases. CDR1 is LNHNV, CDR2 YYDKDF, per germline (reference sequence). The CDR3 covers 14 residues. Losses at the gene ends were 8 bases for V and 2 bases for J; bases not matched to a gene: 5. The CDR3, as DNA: TGTGCCACCCGGGCGGGAGGAGCCTACAATGAGCAGTTCTTC. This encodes CATRAGGAYNEQFF.

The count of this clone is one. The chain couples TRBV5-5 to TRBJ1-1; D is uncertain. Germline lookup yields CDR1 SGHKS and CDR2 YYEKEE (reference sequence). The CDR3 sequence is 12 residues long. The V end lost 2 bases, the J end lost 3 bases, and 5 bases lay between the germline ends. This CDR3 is CASSLTDTEAFF. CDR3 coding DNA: TGTGCCAGCAGCTTAACAGACACTGAAGCTTTCTTT.

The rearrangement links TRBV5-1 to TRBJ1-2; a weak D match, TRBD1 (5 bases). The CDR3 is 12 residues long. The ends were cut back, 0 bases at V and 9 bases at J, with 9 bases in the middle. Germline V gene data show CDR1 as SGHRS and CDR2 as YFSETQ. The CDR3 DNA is TGCGCCAGCAGCTTGGCGGGGGATAGCTACACCTTC. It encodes CASSLAGDSYTF.

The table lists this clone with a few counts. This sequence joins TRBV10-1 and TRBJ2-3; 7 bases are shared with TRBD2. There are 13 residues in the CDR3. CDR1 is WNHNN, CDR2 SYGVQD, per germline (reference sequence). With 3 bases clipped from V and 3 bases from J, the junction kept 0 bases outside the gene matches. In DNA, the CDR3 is TGCGCCAGCAGTGAAGCGGGAACAGATACGCAGTATTTT. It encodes CASSEAGTDTQYF.

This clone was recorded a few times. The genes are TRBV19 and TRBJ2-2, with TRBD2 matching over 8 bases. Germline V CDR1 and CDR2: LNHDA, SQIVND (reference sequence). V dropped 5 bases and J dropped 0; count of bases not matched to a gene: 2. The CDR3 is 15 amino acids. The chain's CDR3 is CASSVSGTNTGELFF. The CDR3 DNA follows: TGTGCCAGTAGTGTTAGCGGGACGAACACCGGGGAGCTGTTTTTT.

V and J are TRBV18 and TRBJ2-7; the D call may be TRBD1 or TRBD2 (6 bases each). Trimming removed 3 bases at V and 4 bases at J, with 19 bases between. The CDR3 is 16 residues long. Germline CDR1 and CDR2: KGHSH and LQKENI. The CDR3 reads CASSPAGGGMGYEQYF. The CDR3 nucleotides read TGTGCCAGCTCACCTGCCGGAGGGGGGATGGGGTACGAGCAGTACTTC.

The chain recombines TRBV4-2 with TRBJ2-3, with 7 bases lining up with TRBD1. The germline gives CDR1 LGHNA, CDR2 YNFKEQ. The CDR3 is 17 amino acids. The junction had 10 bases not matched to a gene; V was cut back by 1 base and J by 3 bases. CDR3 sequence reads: CASSQVMAGGFTDTQYF. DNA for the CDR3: TGTGCCAGCAGCCAAGTCATGGCAGGGGGTTTTACAGATACGCAGTATTTT.

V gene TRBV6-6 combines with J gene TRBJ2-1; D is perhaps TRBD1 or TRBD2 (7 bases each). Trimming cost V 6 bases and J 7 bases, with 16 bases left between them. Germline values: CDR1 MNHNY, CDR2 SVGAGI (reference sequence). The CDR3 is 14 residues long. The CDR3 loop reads CASRGSGTDNEQFF. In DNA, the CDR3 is TGTGCCAGCAGAGGAAGCGGGACAGATAATGAGCAGTTCTTC.

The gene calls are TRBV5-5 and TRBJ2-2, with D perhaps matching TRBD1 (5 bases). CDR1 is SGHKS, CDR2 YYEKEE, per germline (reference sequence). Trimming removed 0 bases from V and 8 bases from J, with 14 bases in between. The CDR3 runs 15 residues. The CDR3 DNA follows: TGTGCCAGCAGCTTGGAGGTCAGGGTAGGAGGGGAGCTGTTTTTT. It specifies CASSLEVRVGGELFF. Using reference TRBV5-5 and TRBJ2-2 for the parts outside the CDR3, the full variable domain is DAGVTQSPTHLIKTRGQQVTLRCSPISGHKSVSWYQQVLGQGPQFIFQYYEKEERGRGNFPDRFSARQFPNYSSELNVNALLLGDSALYLCASSLEVRVGGELFFGEGSRLTVL.